One and the same sample provided the 12 T cell receptor beta chains below, sequenced in a study of blood T cell repertoires in COVID-19. Assay: immunoSEQ multiplex PCR; the TCRdb copy retains only in-frame clones and omits some. The data contain about 210,000 clones, roughly 88% of them singletons. Sequenced: peripheral blood. The receptor set was obtained from a middle-aged man with active or convalescent COVID-19.

V usage is TRBV28 and J usage is TRBJ1-3, with a tentative D call TRBD1 (5 bases). The CDR3 is made up of 12 amino acids. Trimming pared 4 bases from V and 15 bases from J, leaving 16 bases between. Germline lookup yields CDR1 MDHEN and CDR2 SYDVKM. CDR3 protein: CASSSVQTVGYF. CDR3 in DNA: TGTGCCAGCAGTTCCGTCCAGACAGTTGGATATTTT.

The CDR3 sequence is CASSLAGAGELFF. In nucleotides, the CDR3 is TGTGCCAGCAGCCTCGCCGGGGCCGGGGAGCTGTTTTTT. The chain uses TRBV7-8 and TRBJ2-2, with a weak D call TRBD2 (5 bases). Germline assignment: CDR1 SGHVS and CDR2 FQNEAQ. The CDR3 runs 13 residues. The V gene lost 5 bases and the J gene lost 6 bases, with 10 bases spanning the gap.

The genes are TRBV19 and TRBJ1-1; TRBD1 is a possible D gene (6 bases). The CDR3 is 13 amino acids. V shed 3 bases and J shed 7 bases, with 12 bases lying between them. Germline V gives CDR1 LNHDA, CDR2 SQIVND (reference sequence). The CDR3 region is CASSIWQGYEAFF. In DNA, the CDR3 is TGTGCCAGTAGTATTTGGCAGGGGTATGAAGCTTTCTTT.

V is TRBV9 and J is TRBJ1-3, with 10 positions matching TRBD1. CDR3 length: 15 amino acids. V lost 4 bases and J lost 2; bases outside the gene matches: 3. The germline V gene has CDR1 SGDLS and CDR2 YYNGEE. This CDR3 reads CASSPGQGTGNTIYF. CDR3 sequence (DNA): TGTGCCAGCAGCCCGGGACAGGGGACTGGAAACACCATATATTTT.

V and J are TRBV6-2 or TRBV6-3 and TRBJ2-2; D remains ambiguous. Trimming took off 2 bases at V and 7 bases at J, with 8 bases between the two ends. The CDR3 length is 13 residues. Germline V gives CDR1 MNHEY, CDR2 SVGEGT. Here the CDR3 DNA reads TGTGCCAGCAGTTACCGGGTTGGCGGGGAGCTGTTTTTT. It yields the protein CASSYRVGGELFF.

This chain joins TRBV7-2 and TRBJ1-2, with 10 nucleotides matching TRBD1. V lost 5 bases and J lost 6; bases outside the gene matches: 3. The length of the CDR3 is 13 residues. Germline loops: CDR1 SGHTA, CDR2 FQGNSA. The CDR3 DNA follows: TGTGCCAGCAGCGGACAGGGGGGTGATGGCTACACCTTC. Encoded protein: CASSGQGGDGYTF.

This clone was counted many times. The gene calls are TRBV15 and TRBJ1-5; 8 positions agree with TRBD1. Germline V CDR1 and CDR2: LNHNV, YYDKDF (reference sequence). Unmatched junction bases numbered 8, after V lost 5 bases and J lost 5 bases. The CDR3 consists of 15 residues. The CDR3 region has the DNA TGTGCCACCAGCCGATCTCCAGGGGGCGATCAGCCCCAGCATTTT. Protein product: CATSRSPGGDQPQHF.

The rearrangement uses TRBV28 and TRBJ1-2, with TRBD1 identical over 7 bases. CDR3 length: 14 amino acids. After removal of 5 bases from V and 3 bases from J, the junction contained 6 bases not matched to a gene. CDR1 MDHEN and CDR2 SYDVKM come from the germline V gene. The CDR3 DNA sequence: TGTGCCAGCAGTCGAACAGGGGATTACTATGGCTACACCTTC. As protein: CASSRTGDYYGYTF.

This clone was counted only a few times. As DNA, the CDR3 is TGTGCCAGCAAGGGACAGGCCTATGGCTACACCTTC. Translated: CASKGQAYGYTF. V usage is TRBV28 and J usage is TRBJ1-2; 8 nucleotides match TRBD1. This CDR3 contains 12 residues. V was clipped by 7 bases and J by 4 bases; unmatched bases: 2. CDR1 and CDR2 from the germline V gene are MDHEN and SYDVKM.

The chain links TRBV10-3 to TRBJ2-7; 8 bases match TRBD1. The CDR3 totals 15 residues. The junction had 7 bases not matched to a gene; V was cut back by 3 bases and J by 3 bases. From germline, CDR1 is ENHRY and CDR2 SYGVKD. CDR3 sequence reads: CAISDVQGVIYEQYF. DNA for the CDR3: TGTGCCATCAGTGATGTACAGGGGGTCATCTACGAGCAGTACTTC.

This clone was counted once. The chain links TRBV5-1 to TRBJ2-1, with 13 bases lining up with TRBD2. Per germline, CDR1 SGHRS and CDR2 YFSETQ. This CDR3 spans 15 amino acids. V was clipped by 6 bases and J by 6 bases; unmatched bases: 6. For the CDR3, the DNA is TGCGCCAGCACCTTACTAGCGGGAGGGGGCAATGAGCAGTTCTTC. Translation gives CASTLLAGGGNEQFF.

The chain carries TRBV11-2 and TRBJ2-1; D possibly corresponds to TRBD1 (6 bases). V was cut by 1 base and J by 2 bases, with 15 bases left in between. There are 17 residues in the CDR3. Germline V gene lookup returns CDR1 SGHAT and CDR2 FQNNGV. The CDR3 DNA follows: TGTGCCAGCAGCTTAGCCAGGGGTCAGACCGCCTACAATGAGCAGTTCTTC. The encoded protein is CASSLARGQTAYNEQFF.